The next 20 T cell receptor beta chains were all read from a single sample in a study of early T cells in non-severe SARS-CoV-2 infection. TCRdb processed the 5' RACE reads anew with MiXCR; each CDR3 protein has one entry. The data show around 76,000 distinct CDR3 sequences, more than 9% seen once. The sample taken for sequencing was whole blood. These receptor sequences come from an adult who was a healthcare worker with PCR-confirmed SARS-CoV-2 infection or an uninfected control (not recorded which).

V usage is TRBV20-1 and J usage is TRBJ2-1, with TRBD2 identical over 12 bases. The CDR3 loop spans 14 amino acids. The ends lost 5 bases at V and 5 bases at J; junction bases unmatched: 4. Germline V gene data show CDR1 as DFQATT and CDR2 as SNEGSKA (reference sequence). CDR3 region: CSAPRLAGDNEQFF. The CDR3 bases are TGCAGTGCTCCTCGACTAGCGGGAGACAATGAGCAGTTCTTC.

This clonotype occurred many times. The rearrangement links TRBV27 to TRBJ2-2; no reliable D call. The V and J ends lost 5 bases and 3 bases respectively, with 13 bases between them. From germline, CDR1 is MNHEY and CDR2 SMNVEV (reference sequence). This CDR3 has 15 amino acids. CDR3 protein: CASSAGDRHTGELFF. CDR3 nucleotides: TGTGCCAGCAGTGCCGGAGACCGGCACACCGGGGAGCTGTTTTTT.

This clonotype was counted at least ten times. V usage is TRBV12-3 or TRBV12-4 and J usage is TRBJ2-1, with D unresolved. The ends were cut back, 2 bases at V and 0 bases at J, with 5 bases in the middle. The CDR3 consists of 14 residues. The DNA for the CDR3 is TGTGCCAGCAGTTTAATGAGCTCCTACAATGAGCAGTTCTTC. Amino acids: CASSLMSSYNEQFF.

This clonotype was found many times. The rearrangement links TRBV7-2 to TRBJ2-1, with D uncertain. Germline V CDR1 and CDR2: SGHTA, FQGNSA. This CDR3 spans 13 amino acids. V dropped 2 bases and J dropped 14 bases, with 16 bases sitting between them. CDR3 nucleotide sequence: TGTGCCAGCAGCTTAAGCGTCCGTAGCCCGGAGTTCTTC. Translation: CASSLSVRSPEFF.

This chain joins TRBV1 and TRBJ2-7; the table names TRBD1, a call not compared with the DNA. TRBV1 is a recognized pseudogene. The CDR3 covers 15 residues. CDR3 nucleotides: TGCACCAGCAGCCGAAACCGGGACGAACTTTACGAGCAGTACTTC. It is translated as CTSSRNRDELYEQYF.

This clonotype is deemed medium-sized (0.01 to 0.1%). V usage is TRBV7-6 and J usage is TRBJ1-1; 8 positions match TRBD1. The CDR3 is made up of 19 amino acids. V was pared by 6 bases and J by 4 bases, with 22 bases of the junction left unmatched. From germline, CDR1 is SGHVS and CDR2 FNYEAQ. CDR3 sequence (DNA): TGTGCCAGCAGTTCCCCGGGACAGGTGGATATGTACTTAGGCACTGAAGCTTTCTTT. Translating gives CASSSPGQVDMYLGTEAFF.

The chain joins TRBV7-8 to TRBJ2-1; tentatively, D is TRBD2 (5 bases). Germline-derived CDR1 and CDR2 are SGHVS and FQNEAQ. V shed 2 bases and J shed 3 bases, with 11 bases lying between them. The CDR3 contains 15 residues. This CDR3 is CASSLLFGIYNEQFF. DNA of the CDR3: TGTGCCAGCAGCTTACTGTTCGGGATCTACAATGAGCAGTTCTTC.

The genes are TRBV5-1 and TRBJ2-2; 7 bases align to TRBD1. V trimming: 3 bases; J trimming: 0 bases; junction bases outside the gene matches: 2. CDR1 and CDR2 from the germline V gene are SGHRS and YFSETQ. CDR3 length: 15 residues. DNA of the CDR3: TGCGCCAGCAGCTCACAGGGGACGAACACCGGGGAGCTGTTTTTT. Its translation: CASSSQGTNTGELFF.

About this clonotype: A read error may account for a junction end that differs from germline. V and J are TRBV9 and TRBJ2-2; 9 bases are shared with TRBD2. Germline V gene data show CDR1 as SGDLS and CDR2 as YYNGEE. The CDR3 runs to 15 residues. In DNA, the CDR3 is TGTGCCAGCAGCGTACTCGGACTAGCGACCGGAGAGCTGTTTTTT. Protein product: CASSVLGLATGELFF.

The rearrangement links TRBV29-1 to TRBJ2-3; no firm D call. Trimming shortened V by 3 bases and J by 4 bases, and 8 bases separated the two germline ends. The germline V gene has CDR1 SQVTM and CDR2 ANQGSEA. CDR3 length: 12 residues. The CDR3 loop is CSVDFASDTQYF. CDR3 nucleotide sequence: TGCAGCGTTGATTTCGCATCAGATACGCAGTATTTT.

This clonotype was counted ten times or more. Here the CDR3 reads CASSLSGGRETQYF. DNA for the CDR3: TGTGCCAGCAGTTTATCCGGGGGACGAGAGACCCAGTACTTC. The chain is built from TRBV28 and TRBJ2-5, with D tentatively TRBD2 (6 bases). V was shortened by 1 base and J by 4 bases, with 10 bases between the two germline ends. CDR1 and CDR2 (germline): MDHEN, SYDVKM. This CDR3 region has 14 residues.

This sequence joins TRBV29-1 and TRBJ2-5; D tentatively reads TRBD1 or TRBD2 (5 bases each). Germline CDR1 and CDR2: SQVTM and ANQGSEA. The CDR3 is 13 amino acids. Between the trimmed V and J ends, which lost 3 bases and 0 bases, there was a span of 8 bases. In DNA form, the CDR3 reads TGCAGCGTTGAGAGGGGAAACCAAGAGACCCAGTACTTC. Protein product: CSVERGNQETQYF. The complete variable domain, with remaining parts taken from reference TRBV29-1 and TRBJ2-5, reads SAVISQKPSRDICQRGTSLTIQCQVDSQVTMMFWYRQQPGQSLTLIATANQGSEATYESGFVIDKFPISRPNLTFSTLTVSNMSPEDSSIYLCSVERGNQETQYFGPGTRLLVL.

This clonotype has at least ten counts. This chain links TRBV10-3 with TRBJ1-1; weak D call: TRBD1 (5 bases). This CDR3 comprises 14 residues. CDR1 is ENHRY, CDR2 SYGVKD, per germline. Trimming removed 6 bases at V and 0 bases at J, with 11 bases between. The CDR3 sequence: CAIRLGTVNTEAFF. The CDR3 DNA is TGTGCCATCAGGCTCGGGACGGTGAACACTGAAGCTTTCTTT.

This clonotype was observed at least ten times. The gene calls are TRBV10-3 and TRBJ2-1; D tentatively fits TRBD1 or TRBD2 (5 bases each). V lost 3 bases, J lost 2 bases, and 20 bases lay in between. This CDR3 has 18 amino acids. Germline V gene sequence: CDR1 ENHRY, CDR2 SYGVKD. CDR3 in DNA: TGTGCCATCAGTGATATCGGTGGGTGGGACCGAGCCTACAATGAGCAGTTCTTC. It is translated as CAISDIGGWDRAYNEQFF.

This clonotype has at least ten counts. The chain is built from TRBV6-6 and TRBJ2-7, with D perhaps given as TRBD1 or TRBD2 (5 bases each). The CDR3 spans 13 residues. Trimming pared 2 bases from V and 3 bases from J, leaving 8 bases between. Looked up from germline, CDR1 is MNHNY and CDR2 is SVGAGI (reference sequence). The CDR3 DNA follows: TGTGCCAGCAGTTACGGGACGGTCTACGAGCAGTACTTC. Translated, it gives CASSYGTVYEQYF.

A few counts support this clonotype. V usage is TRBV6-6 and J usage is TRBJ2-3; TRBD2 matches 8 bases. The V gene's germline CDR1 is MNHNY and CDR2 SVGAGI (reference sequence). Trimming at V came to 0 bases and at J to 6 bases, leaving 5 bases not matched to a gene. The CDR3 sequence is 15 residues long. CDR3 sequence (DNA): TGTGCCAGCAGTTACTCGAGCGGGAGACGGGATACGCAGTATTTT. Residues: CASSYSSGRRDTQYF.

The rearrangement uses TRBV10-1 and TRBJ1-1; no definite D call. This CDR3 region has 14 residues. Trimming removed 6 bases from V and 9 bases from J, with 20 bases in between. Germline CDR1 WNHNN, CDR2 SYGVQD (reference sequence). CDR3 sequence: CASREPLEGRKAFF. The CDR3 coding sequence is TGCGCCAGCAGGGAACCACTGGAGGGAAGGAAAGCTTTCTTT.

There are many counts of this clonotype. This rearrangement joins TRBV20-1 to TRBJ2-3, with D unclear. V gave up 0 bases and J gave up 2 bases, with 12 bases separating them. There are 15 residues in the CDR3. Per the germline V gene, CDR1 is DFQATT and CDR2 is SNEGSKA (reference sequence). The CDR3, as DNA: TGCAGTGCTAGAGATCTTCCTAGAAACACAGATACGCAGTATTTT. Its protein is CSARDLPRNTDTQYF.

This chain joins TRBV12-3 or TRBV12-4 and TRBJ2-4; D unresolved. The CDR3 sequence is 17 residues long. The V gene lost 5 bases and the J gene lost 0 bases, with 17 bases spanning the gap. The CDR3, as DNA: TGTGCCAGCAGTCCTCCGTCCTTCCACGTAGCCAAAAACATTCAGTACTTC. Translation: CASSPPSFHVAKNIQYF.

This clonotype was observed a few times. The gene calls are TRBV29-1 and TRBJ2-7; TRBD2 aligns across 13 bases. The CDR3 is made up of 17 amino acids. Germline CDR1 SQVTM, CDR2 ANQGSEA. Germline trimming cut 7 bases from V and 0 bases from J; bases unmatched to any gene: 12. The CDR3 DNA reads as TGCAGCGCGGCCACGACTAGCGGGAGGATCAGCTCCTACGAGCAGTACTTC. Translated: CSAATTSGRISSYEQYF.